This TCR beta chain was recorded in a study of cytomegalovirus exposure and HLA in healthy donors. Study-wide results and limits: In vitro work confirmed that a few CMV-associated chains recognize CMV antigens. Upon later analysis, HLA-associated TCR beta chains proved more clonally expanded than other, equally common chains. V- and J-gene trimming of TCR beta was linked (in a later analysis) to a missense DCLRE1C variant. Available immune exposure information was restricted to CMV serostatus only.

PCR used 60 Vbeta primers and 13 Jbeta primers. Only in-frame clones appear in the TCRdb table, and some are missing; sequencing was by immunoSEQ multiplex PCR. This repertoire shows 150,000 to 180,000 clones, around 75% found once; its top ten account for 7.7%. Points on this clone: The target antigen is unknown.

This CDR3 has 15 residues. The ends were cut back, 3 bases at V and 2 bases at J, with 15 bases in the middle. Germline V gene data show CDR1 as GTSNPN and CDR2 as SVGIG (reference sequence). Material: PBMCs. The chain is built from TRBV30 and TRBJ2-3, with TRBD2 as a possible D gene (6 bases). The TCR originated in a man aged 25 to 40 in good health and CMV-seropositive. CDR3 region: CAWSKLPGVTDTQYF. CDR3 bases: TGTGCCTGGAGCAAACTACCGGGGGTCACAGATACGCAGTATTTT.